These 13 T cell receptor beta chains originate from one sample sequenced in a study of siplizumab effects on memory and regulatory T cells. Assay used: immunoSEQ multiplex PCR; TCRdb lists only in-frame clones, some missing. The sample records fewer than 120,000 clones, 92% being singletons. Sequencing was done on a sample of CD4+ T cells sorted from blood. These receptors were obtained from a human donor in good health.

V usage is TRBV9 and J usage is TRBJ1-1, with TRBD1 matching over 8 bases. With V trimmed by 3 bases and J by 1 base, 2 bases remained unmatched. Looked up from germline, CDR1 is SGDLS and CDR2 is YYNGEE. The CDR3 is 14 amino acids. The CDR3 nucleotides are TGTGCCAGCAGCGCCAGGGGGCGGAACACTGAAGCTTTCTTT. This codes for CASSARGRNTEAFF.

The chain is built from TRBV6-5 and TRBJ1-1; no clear D gene. The germline CDR1 and CDR2 sequences are MNHEY and SVGAGI. This CDR3 has 15 residues. The V gene lost 2 bases and the J gene lost 3 bases, with 13 bases spanning the gap. CDR3 sequence: CASSYNSGGDTEAFF. For the CDR3, the DNA is TGTGCCAGCAGTTACAATTCCGGAGGAGACACTGAAGCTTTCTTT.

The rearrangement joins TRBV5-1 to TRBJ2-7, with 8 positions matching TRBD1. CDR3 length: 15 residues. V trimming: 7 bases; J trimming: 5 bases; junction bases outside the gene matches: 14. CDR1 is SGHRS, CDR2 YFSETQ, per germline. The CDR3 nucleotides are TGCGCCAGCGCAGGGGGCAAAACATCCACCGACGAGCAGTACTTC. Encoded protein: CASAGGKTSTDEQYF.

Written as DNA, the CDR3 is TGTGCCAGCACCCTCGAGGATAGTAGCGGGACTGGGAGATGCGAGACCCAGTACTTC. It specifies CASTLEDSSGTGRCETQYF. J is TRBJ2-5 and V is TRBV13; TRBD2 aligns across 8 bases. The CDR3 consists of 19 residues. Germline CDR1 and CDR2: PRHDT and FYEKMQ (reference sequence). V dropped 7 bases and J dropped 5; count of bases not matched to a gene: 24. The whole variable domain, filled in from reference TRBV13 and TRBJ2-5, reads AAGVIQSPRHLIKEKRETATLKCYPIPRHDTVYWYQQGPGQDPQFLISFYEKMQSDKGSIPDRFSAQQFSDYHSELNMSSLELGDSALYFCASTLEDSSGTGRCETQYFGPGTRLLVL.

The rearrangement joins TRBV5-8 to TRBJ1-4, with D maybe TRBD1 (5 bases). V was shortened by 4 bases and J by 5 bases, with 12 bases between the two germline ends. The CDR3 totals 14 residues. Germline lookup yields CDR1 SGHTS and CDR2 YDEGEE. This chain's CDR3 is CASSTTGGNEKLFF. The CDR3 region has the DNA TGTGCCAGCAGCACTACAGGTGGGAATGAAAAACTGTTTTTT.

The CDR3 sequence: CASSLDRAAEAFF. The CDR3 DNA reads as TGCGCCAGCAGCTTGGACAGGGCAGCTGAAGCTTTCTTT. This chain uses TRBV5-1 with TRBJ1-1; a possible D gene is TRBD1 (6 bases). The germline V and J ends were trimmed by 0 bases and 6 bases, with 9 bases remaining between them. The germline V gene has CDR1 SGHRS and CDR2 YFSETQ. This CDR3 is built from 13 residues.

This clone was detected only a few times. The chain combines TRBV19 with TRBJ2-5; D perhaps matches TRBD2 (5 bases). CDR1 and CDR2 from the germline V gene are LNHDA and SQIVND (reference sequence). V was shortened by 6 bases and J by 5 bases, with 13 bases between the two germline ends. The CDR3 consists of 13 residues. Here the CDR3 DNA reads TGTGCCAGTAGAACGCATGGGGAGGAGACCCAGTACTTC. Translating gives CASRTHGEETQYF.

V is TRBV6-6 and J is TRBJ2-7; 7 bases are a match to TRBD1. Germline CDR1 MNHNY, CDR2 SVGAGI (reference sequence). Trimming removed 7 bases from V and 9 bases from J; junction bases left unmatched: 9. The CDR3 has 12 amino acids. CDR3 sequence reads: CASTGDRARQYF. CDR3 in DNA: TGTGCCAGCACCGGAGACAGGGCGCGGCAGTACTTC.

The rearrangement joins TRBV10-3 to TRBJ2-2, with D unresolved. V was cut by 10 bases and J by 0 bases, with 15 bases left in between. This CDR3 comprises 15 residues. Germline loops: CDR1 ENHRY, CDR2 SYGVKD. The CDR3 nucleotides read TGTGCCACCCGGCAACCGAAGACGAACACCGGGGAGCTGTTTTTT. Its protein product is CATRQPKTNTGELFF.

The gene calls are TRBV6-6 and TRBJ2-4, with 8 bases aligning to TRBD1. The CDR3 length is 16 residues. J was trimmed by 6 bases and V by 6 bases; bases with no gene match: 13. Germline CDR1 reads MNHNY; CDR2 reads SVGAGI (reference sequence). The DNA for the CDR3 is TGTGCCAGCAGCCAGGGGACAGGAGTATTGGGAAACATTCAGTACTTC. Translated, it gives CASSQGTGVLGNIQYF.

V usage is TRBV5-1 and J usage is TRBJ2-7; D may be TRBD1 (6 bases). This CDR3 has 15 amino acids. Trimming cost V 4 bases and J 2 bases, with 16 bases left between them. Germline lookup yields CDR1 SGHRS and CDR2 YFSETQ. The DNA of the CDR3 is TGCGCCAGCAGCACCGCTCCAGGGGCCGCCTACGAGCAGTACTTC. Amino acid sequence: CASSTAPGAAYEQYF.

The J gene is TRBJ1-1, the V gene TRBV29-1, with D uncertain. This CDR3 has 8 amino acids. V gave up 8 bases and J gave up 11 bases, with 9 bases separating them. CDR1 and CDR2 (germline): SQVTM, ANQGSEA. The DNA for the CDR3 is TGCAGCCCTGAGGGTGCTTTCTTT. Encoded protein: CSPEGAFF.

J is TRBJ2-7 and V is TRBV14, with 8 bases lining up with TRBD1. The germline CDR1 and CDR2 sequences are SGHDN and FVKESK. V shed 4 bases and J 7 bases; nucleotides not matched to a gene: 9. The CDR3 length is 14 residues. The CDR3 DNA follows: TGTGCCAGCAGCCGGGACAGGATTTCGGAGGAGCAGTACTTC. Encoded protein: CASSRDRISEEQYF.